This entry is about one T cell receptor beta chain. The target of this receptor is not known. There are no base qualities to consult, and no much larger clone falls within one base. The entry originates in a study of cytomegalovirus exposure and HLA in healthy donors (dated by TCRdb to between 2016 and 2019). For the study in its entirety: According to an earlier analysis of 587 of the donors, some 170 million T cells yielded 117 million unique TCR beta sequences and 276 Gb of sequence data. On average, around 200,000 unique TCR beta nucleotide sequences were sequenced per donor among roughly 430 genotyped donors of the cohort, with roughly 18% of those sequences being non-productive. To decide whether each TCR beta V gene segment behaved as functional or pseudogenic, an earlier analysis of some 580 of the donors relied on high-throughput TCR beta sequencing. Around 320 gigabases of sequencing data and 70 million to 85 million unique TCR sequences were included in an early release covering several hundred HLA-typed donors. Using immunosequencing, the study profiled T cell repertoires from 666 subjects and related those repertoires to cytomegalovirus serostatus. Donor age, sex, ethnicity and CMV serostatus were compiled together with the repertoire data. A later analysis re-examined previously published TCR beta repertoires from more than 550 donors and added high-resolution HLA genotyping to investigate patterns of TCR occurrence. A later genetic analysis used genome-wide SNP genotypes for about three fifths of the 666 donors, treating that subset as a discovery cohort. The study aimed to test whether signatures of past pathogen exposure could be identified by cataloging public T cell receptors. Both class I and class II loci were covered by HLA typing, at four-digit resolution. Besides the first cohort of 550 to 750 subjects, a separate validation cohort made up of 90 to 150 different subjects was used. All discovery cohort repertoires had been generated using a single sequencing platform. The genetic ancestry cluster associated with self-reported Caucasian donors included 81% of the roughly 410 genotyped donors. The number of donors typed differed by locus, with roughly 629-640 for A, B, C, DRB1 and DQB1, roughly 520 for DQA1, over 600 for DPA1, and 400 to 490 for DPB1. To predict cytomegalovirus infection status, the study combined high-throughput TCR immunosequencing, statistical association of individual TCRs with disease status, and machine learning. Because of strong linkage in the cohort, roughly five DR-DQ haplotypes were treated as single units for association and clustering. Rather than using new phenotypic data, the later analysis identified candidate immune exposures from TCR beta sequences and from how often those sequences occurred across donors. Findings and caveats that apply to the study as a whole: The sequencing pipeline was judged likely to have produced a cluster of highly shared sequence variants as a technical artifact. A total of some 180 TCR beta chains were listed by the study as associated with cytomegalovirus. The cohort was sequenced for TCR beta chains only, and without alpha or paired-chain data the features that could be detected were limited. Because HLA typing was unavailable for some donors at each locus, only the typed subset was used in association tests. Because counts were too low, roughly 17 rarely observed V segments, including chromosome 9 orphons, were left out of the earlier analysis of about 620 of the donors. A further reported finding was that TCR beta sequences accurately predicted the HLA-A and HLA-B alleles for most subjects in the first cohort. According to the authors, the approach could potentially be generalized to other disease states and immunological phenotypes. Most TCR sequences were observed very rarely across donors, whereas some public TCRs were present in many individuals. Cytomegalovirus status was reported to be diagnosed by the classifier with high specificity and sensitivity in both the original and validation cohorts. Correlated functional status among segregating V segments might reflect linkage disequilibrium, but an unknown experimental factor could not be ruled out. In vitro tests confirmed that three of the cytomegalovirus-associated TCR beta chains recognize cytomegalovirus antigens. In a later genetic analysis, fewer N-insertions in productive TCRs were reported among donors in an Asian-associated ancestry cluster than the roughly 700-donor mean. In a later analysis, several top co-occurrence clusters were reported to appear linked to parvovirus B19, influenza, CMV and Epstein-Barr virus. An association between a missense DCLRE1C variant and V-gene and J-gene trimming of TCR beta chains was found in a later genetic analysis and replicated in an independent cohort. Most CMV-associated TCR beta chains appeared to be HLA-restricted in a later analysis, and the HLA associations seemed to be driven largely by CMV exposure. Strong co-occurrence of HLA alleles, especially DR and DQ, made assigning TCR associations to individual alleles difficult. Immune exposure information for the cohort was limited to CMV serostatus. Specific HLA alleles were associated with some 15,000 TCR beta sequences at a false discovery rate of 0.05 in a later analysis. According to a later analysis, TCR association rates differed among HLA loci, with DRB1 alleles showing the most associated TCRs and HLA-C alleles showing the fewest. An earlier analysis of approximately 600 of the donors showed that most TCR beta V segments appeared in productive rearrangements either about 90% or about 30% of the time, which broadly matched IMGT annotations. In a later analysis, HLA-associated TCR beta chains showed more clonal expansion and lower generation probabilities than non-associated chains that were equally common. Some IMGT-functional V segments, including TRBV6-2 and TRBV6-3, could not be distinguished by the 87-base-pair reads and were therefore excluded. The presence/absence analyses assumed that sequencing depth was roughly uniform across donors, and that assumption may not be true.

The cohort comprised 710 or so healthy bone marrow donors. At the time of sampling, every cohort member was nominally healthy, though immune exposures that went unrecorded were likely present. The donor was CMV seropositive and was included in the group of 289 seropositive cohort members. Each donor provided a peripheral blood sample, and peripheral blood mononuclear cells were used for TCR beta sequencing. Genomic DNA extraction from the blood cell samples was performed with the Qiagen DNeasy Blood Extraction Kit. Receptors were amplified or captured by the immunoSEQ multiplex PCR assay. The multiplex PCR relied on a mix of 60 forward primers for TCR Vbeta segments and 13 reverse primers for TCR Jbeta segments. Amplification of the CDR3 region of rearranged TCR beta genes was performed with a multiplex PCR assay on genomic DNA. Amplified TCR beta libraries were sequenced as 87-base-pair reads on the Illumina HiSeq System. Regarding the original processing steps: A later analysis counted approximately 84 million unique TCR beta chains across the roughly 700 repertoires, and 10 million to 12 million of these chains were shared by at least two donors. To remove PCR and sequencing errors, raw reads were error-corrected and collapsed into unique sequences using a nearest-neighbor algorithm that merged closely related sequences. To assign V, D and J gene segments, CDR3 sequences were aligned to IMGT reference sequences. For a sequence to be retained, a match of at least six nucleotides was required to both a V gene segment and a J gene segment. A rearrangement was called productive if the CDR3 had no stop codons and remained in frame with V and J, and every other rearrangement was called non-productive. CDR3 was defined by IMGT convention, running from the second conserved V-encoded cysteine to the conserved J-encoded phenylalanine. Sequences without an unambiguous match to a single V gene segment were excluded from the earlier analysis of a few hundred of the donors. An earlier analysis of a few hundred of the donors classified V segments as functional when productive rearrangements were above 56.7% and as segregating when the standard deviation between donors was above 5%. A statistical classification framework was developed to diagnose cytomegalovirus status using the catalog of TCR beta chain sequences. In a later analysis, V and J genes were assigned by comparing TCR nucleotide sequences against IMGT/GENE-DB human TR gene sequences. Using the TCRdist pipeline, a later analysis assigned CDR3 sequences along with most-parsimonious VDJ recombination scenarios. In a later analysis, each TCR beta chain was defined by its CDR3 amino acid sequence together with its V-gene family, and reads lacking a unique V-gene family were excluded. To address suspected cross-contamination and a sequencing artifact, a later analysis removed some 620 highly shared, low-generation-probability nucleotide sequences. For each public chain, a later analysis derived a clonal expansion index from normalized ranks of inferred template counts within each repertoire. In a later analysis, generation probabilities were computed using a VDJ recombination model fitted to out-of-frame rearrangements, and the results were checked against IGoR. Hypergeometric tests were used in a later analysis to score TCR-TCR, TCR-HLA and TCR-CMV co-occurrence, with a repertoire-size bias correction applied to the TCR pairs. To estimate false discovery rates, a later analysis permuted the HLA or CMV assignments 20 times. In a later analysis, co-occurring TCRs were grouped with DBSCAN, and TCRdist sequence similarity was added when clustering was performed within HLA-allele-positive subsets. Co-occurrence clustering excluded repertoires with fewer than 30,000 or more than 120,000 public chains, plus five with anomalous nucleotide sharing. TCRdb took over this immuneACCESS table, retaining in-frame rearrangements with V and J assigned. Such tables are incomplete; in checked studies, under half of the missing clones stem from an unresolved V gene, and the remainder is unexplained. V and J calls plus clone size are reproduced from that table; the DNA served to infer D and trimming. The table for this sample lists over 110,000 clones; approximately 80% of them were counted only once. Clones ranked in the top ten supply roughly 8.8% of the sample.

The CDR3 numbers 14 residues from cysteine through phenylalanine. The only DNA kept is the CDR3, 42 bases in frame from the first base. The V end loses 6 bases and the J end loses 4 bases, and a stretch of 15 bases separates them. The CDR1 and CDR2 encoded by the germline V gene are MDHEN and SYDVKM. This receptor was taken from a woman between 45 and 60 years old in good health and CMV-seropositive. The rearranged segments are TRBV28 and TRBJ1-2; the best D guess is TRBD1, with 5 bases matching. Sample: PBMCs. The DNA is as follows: TGTGCCAGCAGCGCAACAGGCGGTCCCTATGGCTACACCTTC. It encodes CASSATGGPYGYTF.